These T cell receptor beta chains were read from a single sample in a study of blood T cell repertoires in COVID-19. Here immunoSEQ multiplex PCR was the method, and the copy in TCRdb shows in-frame clones only, minus some. The data contain some 300,000 clones, about 90% of them singletons. Sequenced: PBMCs or T cells enriched from blood (not recorded which). The receptors stem from a woman aged 25 to 39 who had recovered from COVID-19. Each CDR3 is given with its conserved first and last residue. The order of the fields is J gene, D gene, clone size, V gene, CDR3 protein, CDR3 DNA. D genes are given only for firm matches. Not every row has a clone size; where given, it reads once, few, many or a size class.

j_gene: TRBJ1-2
d_gene: .
abundance: .
v_gene: TRBV28
CDR3aa: CASSLFGGYGYTF
CDR3nt: TGTGCCAGCAGTTTATTTGGCGGCTATGGCTACACCTTC

j_gene: TRBJ2-2
d_gene: .
abundance: .
v_gene: TRBV19
CDR3aa: CASSISVTGELFF
CDR3nt: TGTGCCAGTAGTATCTCGGTTACCGGGGAGCTGTTTTTT

j_gene: TRBJ1-3
d_gene: TRBD1
abundance: .
v_gene: TRBV4-3
CDR3aa: CASSRDSAGGNTIYF
CDR3nt: TGCGCCAGCAGCCGGGACAGCGCCGGTGGAAACACCATATATTTT

j_gene: TRBJ1-1
d_gene: TRBD1
abundance: .
v_gene: TRBV11-2
CDR3aa: CASSLFDRVPEAFF
CDR3nt: TGTGCCAGCAGCTTATTCGACAGGGTCCCTGAAGCTTTCTTT

j_gene: TRBJ1-1
d_gene: .
abundance: once
v_gene: TRBV19
CDR3aa: CASSISTAGYTEAFF
CDR3nt: TGTGCCAGTTCCATCTCGACAGCCGGGTACACTGAAGCTTTCTTT

j_gene: TRBJ2-7
d_gene: .
abundance: .
v_gene: TRBV11-2
CDR3aa: CASSLYSSYEQYF
CDR3nt: TGTGCCAGCAGCTTATACAGCTCCTACGAGCAGTACTTC

j_gene: TRBJ1-1
d_gene: .
abundance: .
v_gene: TRBV7-2
CDR3aa: CASSLAGTQMNTEAFF
CDR3nt: TGTGCCAGCAGCTTAGCCGGGACACAAATGAACACTGAAGCTTTCTTT

j_gene: TRBJ2-7
d_gene: TRBD1
abundance: once
v_gene: TRBV6-5
CDR3aa: CASSYSLAGGAYEQYF
CDR3nt: TGTGCCAGCAGTTACTCGTTGGCAGGGGGCGCCTACGAGCAGTACTTC

j_gene: TRBJ1-5
d_gene: .
abundance: .
v_gene: TRBV6-5
CDR3aa: CASSFAGDNQPQHF
CDR3nt: TGTGCCAGCAGTTTCGCAGGGGACAATCAGCCCCAGCATTTT

j_gene: TRBJ1-1
d_gene: .
abundance: once
v_gene: TRBV12-3/TRBV12-4
CDR3aa: CASSGQGEAFF
CDR3nt: TGTGCCAGCAGTGGCCAGGGGGAAGCTTTCTTT

j_gene: TRBJ1-2
d_gene: .
abundance: .
v_gene: TRBV9
CDR3aa: CASSVGGQGYGYTF
CDR3nt: TGTGCCAGCAGCGTAGGTGGGCAGGGGTATGGCTACACCTTC

j_gene: TRBJ2-5
d_gene: .
abundance: few
v_gene: TRBV19
CDR3aa: CASSMRRAETQYF
CDR3nt: TGTGCCAGTAGTATGCGGAGAGCCGAGACCCAGTACTTC

j_gene: TRBJ1-1
d_gene: TRBD1
abundance: .
v_gene: TRBV24-1
CDR3aa: CATSDPTGGSTEAFF
CDR3nt: TGTGCCACCAGTGACCCGACAGGGGGTAGCACTGAAGCTTTCTTT

j_gene: TRBJ1-1
d_gene: .
abundance: few
v_gene: TRBV7-9
CDR3aa: CASRVRPGLKNTEAFF
CDR3nt: TGTGCCAGCAGAGTTCGTCCGGGACTGAAGAACACTGAAGCTTTCTTT

j_gene: TRBJ1-2
d_gene: TRBD1
abundance: .
v_gene: TRBV2
CDR3aa: CASSVQGAAYYGYTF
CDR3nt: TGTGCCAGCAGTGTCCAGGGGGCGGCCTACTATGGCTACACCTTC

j_gene: TRBJ2-5
d_gene: TRBD2
abundance: .
v_gene: TRBV3-1/TRBV3-2
CDR3aa: CASSQDSGGFNQETQYF
CDR3nt: TGTGCCAGCAGCCAAGATTCGGGGGGTTTTAATCAAGAGACCCAGTACTTC

j_gene: TRBJ2-5
d_gene: .
abundance: .
v_gene: TRBV5-5
CDR3aa: CASSPFPGTIQETQYF
CDR3nt: TGTGCCAGCAGCCCATTTCCGGGAACGATTCAAGAGACCCAGTACTTC

j_gene: TRBJ2-7
d_gene: TRBD2
abundance: .
v_gene: TRBV4-1
CDR3aa: CASSHGPGLAGGEQYF
CDR3nt: TGCGCCAGCAGCCATGGACCGGGACTAGCGGGTGGAGAGCAGTACTTC

j_gene: TRBJ2-1
d_gene: TRBD1
abundance: .
v_gene: TRBV18
CDR3aa: CASSLTIQGNNEQFF
CDR3nt: TGTGCCAGCTCCCTTACTATACAGGGGAACAATGAGCAGTTCTTC

j_gene: TRBJ1-2
d_gene: .
abundance: few
v_gene: TRBV28
CDR3aa: CASRLGIGYTF
CDR3nt: TGTGCCAGCAGGTTGGGCATAGGCTACACCTTC

j_gene: TRBJ1-1
d_gene: TRBD1
abundance: .
v_gene: TRBV29-1
CDR3aa: CSVQQDRPLEAFF
CDR3nt: TGCAGCGTTCAACAGGACAGGCCGCTTGAAGCTTTCTTT

j_gene: TRBJ2-3
d_gene: .
abundance: .
v_gene: TRBV7-9
CDR3aa: CASSLLRGRVPSTDTQYF
CDR3nt: TGTGCCAGCAGCTTACTAAGGGGGAGGGTCCCGAGCACAGATACGCAGTATTTT

j_gene: TRBJ2-1
d_gene: .
abundance: .
v_gene: TRBV3-1/TRBV3-2
CDR3aa: CASSQDIAVYNEQFF
CDR3nt: TGTGCCAGCAGCCAAGACATAGCGGTCTACAATGAGCAGTTCTTC

j_gene: TRBJ1-5
d_gene: .
abundance: once
v_gene: TRBV6-5
CDR3aa: CATRRGVLSNQPQHF
CDR3nt: TGTGCCACCCGACGGGGAGTTCTGAGCAATCAGCCCCAGCATTTT

j_gene: TRBJ1-1
d_gene: .
abundance: once
v_gene: TRBV28
CDR3aa: CASSLLSWGLRNTEAFF
CDR3nt: TGTGCCAGCAGTTTATTGAGTTGGGGCCTGAGAAACACTGAAGCTTTCTTT

j_gene: TRBJ2-3
d_gene: TRBD2
abundance: few
v_gene: TRBV6-2/TRBV6-3
CDR3aa: CASSPGRERGYTQYF
CDR3nt: TGTGCCAGCAGCCCCGGGCGGGAGAGAGGATATACGCAGTATTTT

j_gene: TRBJ1-1
d_gene: .
abundance: once
v_gene: TRBV7-2
CDR3aa: CASSFREGWTEAFF
CDR3nt: TGTGCCAGCAGCTTCCGTGAGGGCTGGACTGAAGCTTTCTTT

j_gene: TRBJ2-1
d_gene: .
abundance: .
v_gene: TRBV13
CDR3aa: CASSLGRMARSYNEQFF
CDR3nt: TGTGCCAGCAGCTTAGGCCGTATGGCCCGCTCCTACAATGAGCAGTTCTTC

j_gene: TRBJ2-3
d_gene: .
abundance: .
v_gene: TRBV4-3
CDR3aa: CASSQEAGPGNTQYF
CDR3nt: TGCGCCAGCAGCCAAGAGGCCGGACCAGGGAATACGCAGTATTTT

j_gene: TRBJ1-6
d_gene: TRBD1
abundance: few
v_gene: TRBV19
CDR3aa: CASTLTGASVRALVHNSPLHF
CDR3nt: TGTGCCAGTACCTTGACAGGGGCATCCGTGAGAGCCCTCGTACATAATTCACCCCTCCACTTT

j_gene: TRBJ2-1
d_gene: TRBD2
abundance: .
v_gene: TRBV11-2
CDR3aa: CASSLYLAGGFGEQFF
CDR3nt: TGTGCCAGCAGCTTATACTTAGCGGGAGGGTTTGGTGAGCAGTTCTTC

j_gene: TRBJ2-5
d_gene: TRBD1
abundance: .
v_gene: TRBV28
CDR3aa: CASSLGQGPETQYF
CDR3nt: TGTGCCAGCAGTTTAGGACAGGGTCCAGAGACCCAGTACTTC

j_gene: TRBJ1-4
d_gene: TRBD1
abundance: .
v_gene: TRBV28
CDR3aa: CASTLDRGPANEKLFF
CDR3nt: TGTGCCAGCACCCTGGACAGGGGGCCCGCTAATGAAAAACTGTTTTTT

j_gene: TRBJ1-5
d_gene: .
abundance: .
v_gene: TRBV27
CDR3aa: CASSWYGNSNQPQHF
CDR3nt: TGTGCCAGCAGTTGGTACGGTAATAGCAATCAGCCCCAGCATTTT

j_gene: TRBJ2-5
d_gene: .
abundance: .
v_gene: TRBV7-2
CDR3aa: CASSLIPSWGETQYF
CDR3nt: TGTGCCAGCAGCTTAATTCCTAGCTGGGGAGAGACCCAGTACTTC

j_gene: TRBJ2-1
d_gene: .
abundance: .
v_gene: TRBV5-1
CDR3aa: CASSFRTDNEQFF
CDR3nt: TGCGCCAGCAGCTTCCGGACTGACAATGAGCAGTTCTTC

j_gene: TRBJ2-1
d_gene: TRBD2
abundance: .
v_gene: TRBV6-2/TRBV6-3
CDR3aa: CASSYSSGRDYNEQFF
CDR3nt: TGTGCCAGCAGTTACTCTAGCGGGAGAGACTACAATGAGCAGTTCTTC

j_gene: TRBJ1-4
d_gene: .
abundance: .
v_gene: TRBV7-3
CDR3aa: CASSRTIGEKLFF
CDR3nt: TGTGCCAGCAGCCGCACTATTGGTGAAAAACTGTTTTTT

j_gene: TRBJ1-3
d_gene: .
abundance: .
v_gene: TRBV19
CDR3aa: CASWRGEPGNTIYF
CDR3nt: TGTGCCAGTTGGCGGGGTGAGCCTGGAAACACCATATATTTT

j_gene: TRBJ2-5
d_gene: TRBD1
abundance: .
v_gene: TRBV4-3
CDR3aa: CASSQLSGQGRETQYF
CDR3nt: TGCGCCAGCAGCCAGCTCTCGGGACAGGGAAGAGAGACCCAGTACTTC

j_gene: TRBJ1-2
d_gene: TRBD1
abundance: .
v_gene: TRBV13
CDR3aa: CASSLGTGSGYTF
CDR3nt: TGTGCCAGCAGCTTAGGGACAGGGTCTGGCTACACCTTC

j_gene: TRBJ1-1
d_gene: .
abundance: .
v_gene: TRBV11-2
CDR3aa: CASTPPLLSKAFF
CDR3nt: TGTGCCAGCACACCGCCCCTACTTAGTAAAGCTTTCTTT

j_gene: TRBJ1-1
d_gene: .
abundance: .
v_gene: TRBV14
CDR3aa: CASSLSRDTEAFF
CDR3nt: TGTGCCAGCAGCCTCAGCCGGGACACTGAAGCTTTCTTT

j_gene: TRBJ2-7
d_gene: .
abundance: .
v_gene: TRBV29-1
CDR3aa: CSARGSTYEQYF
CDR3nt: TGCAGCGCCAGAGGGTCCACCTACGAGCAGTACTTC

j_gene: TRBJ2-2
d_gene: .
abundance: .
v_gene: TRBV14
CDR3aa: CASSRTRGHPGELFF
CDR3nt: TGTGCCAGCAGCCGGACCAGGGGCCATCCCGGGGAGCTGTTTTTT

j_gene: TRBJ2-1
d_gene: TRBD1
abundance: .
v_gene: TRBV6-5
CDR3aa: CASSPKGAEYNEQFF
CDR3nt: TGTGCCAGCAGTCCAAAGGGGGCGGAGTACAATGAGCAGTTCTTC

j_gene: TRBJ1-1
d_gene: .
abundance: .
v_gene: TRBV3-1/TRBV3-2
CDR3aa: CASSQEGGVSAEAFF
CDR3nt: TGTGCCAGCAGCCAAGAGGGAGGGGTTTCCGCTGAAGCTTTCTTT

j_gene: TRBJ1-3
d_gene: .
abundance: .
v_gene: TRBV6-1
CDR3aa: CASSEGAPGNTIYF
CDR3nt: TGTGCCAGCAGTGAGGGGGCGCCCGGAAACACCATATATTTT

j_gene: TRBJ2-7
d_gene: TRBD2
abundance: .
v_gene: TRBV19
CDR3aa: CASSMAGGVEQYF
CDR3nt: TGTGCCAGTAGTATGGCGGGAGGAGTTGAGCAGTACTTC

j_gene: TRBJ2-7
d_gene: .
abundance: .
v_gene: TRBV28
CDR3aa: CASSRTGILHYEQYF
CDR3nt: TGTGCCAGCAGCAGAACCGGGATTTTACACTACGAGCAGTACTTC

j_gene: TRBJ2-3
d_gene: TRBD2
abundance: .
v_gene: TRBV6-5
CDR3aa: CASSFRTSGRTDTQYF
CDR3nt: TGTGCCAGCAGTTTCCGGACTAGCGGGAGGACAGATACGCAGTATTTT

j_gene: TRBJ1-2
d_gene: .
abundance: .
v_gene: TRBV6-5
CDR3aa: CASSRDYFYGYTF
CDR3nt: TGTGCCAGCAGTCGCGACTATTTCTATGGCTACACCTTC

j_gene: TRBJ1-3
d_gene: .
abundance: .
v_gene: TRBV6-5
CDR3aa: CASSPGTGKGNTIYF
CDR3nt: TGTGCCAGCAGTCCCGGTACAGGGAAAGGAAACACCATATATTTT

j_gene: TRBJ1-3
d_gene: TRBD1
abundance: .
v_gene: TRBV28
CDR3aa: CASSLPTGSGNTIYF
CDR3nt: TGTGCCAGCAGTTTACCGACAGGGTCTGGAAACACCATATATTTT